This T cell receptor beta chain originates from a study of T cells after yellow fever vaccination. Overall study findings and caveats: Reappearance after the booster was seen for most primary-vaccination clones, at 95% to 96% CD4 and 75% to 90% CD8. Within FACS-sorted repertoires, abundant clonotypes contaminating from the bulk population could be present. Faster peaking, at day 5 versus 15, marked a secondary response that was weaker.

5'RACE template switching generated TCR cDNA, adding a universal primer site and UMIs. TCRdb re-called the 5' RACE reads through MiXCR, storing one row per CDR3 protein. This table holds more than 95,000 distinct CDR3 sequences, around 7.7% found once. In its sample, this clonotype was seen a few times. Antigen specificity is unknown. Germline CDR1 is DFQATT and CDR2 is SNEGSKA (reference sequence). This CDR3 has 14 amino acids. The V gene lost 0 bases and the J gene lost 1 base, with 9 bases spanning the gap. The V and J genes are TRBV20-1 and TRBJ2-5; D unclear. The specimen was CD4+ T cells sorted from PBMCs, collected 10 days after the first yellow fever vaccination. This receptor was identified in a man between 18 and 35 years old who received the YFV17D yellow fever vaccine. CDR3: CSARELATQETQYF. Here the CDR3 DNA reads TGCAGTGCTAGAGAGCTGGCTACCCAAGAGACCCAGTACTTC.